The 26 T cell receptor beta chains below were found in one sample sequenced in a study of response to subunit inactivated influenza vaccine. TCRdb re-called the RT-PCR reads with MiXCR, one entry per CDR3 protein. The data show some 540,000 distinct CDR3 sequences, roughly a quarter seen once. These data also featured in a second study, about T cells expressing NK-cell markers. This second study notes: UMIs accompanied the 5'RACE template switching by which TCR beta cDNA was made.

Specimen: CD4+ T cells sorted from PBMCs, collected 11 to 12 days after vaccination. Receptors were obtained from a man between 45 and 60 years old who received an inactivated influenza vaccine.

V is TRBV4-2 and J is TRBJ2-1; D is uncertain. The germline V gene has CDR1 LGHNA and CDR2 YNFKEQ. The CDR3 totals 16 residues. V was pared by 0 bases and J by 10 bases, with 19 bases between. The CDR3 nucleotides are TGTGCCAGCAGCCAAGATCGGAGCGTCTCCTACAGAGAGCAGTTCTTC. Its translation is CASSQDRSVSYREQFF.

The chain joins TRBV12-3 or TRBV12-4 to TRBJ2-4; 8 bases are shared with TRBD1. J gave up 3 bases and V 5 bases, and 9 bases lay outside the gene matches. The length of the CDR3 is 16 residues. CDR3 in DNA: TGTGCCAGCAGTCAAGGGAGGACAGGGAACAAAAACATTCAGTACTTC. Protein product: CASSQGRTGNKNIQYF.

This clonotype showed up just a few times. The CDR3 region is CASSARGTSGSEQYF. CDR3 nucleotides: TGTGCCAGCAGCGCCAGGGGGACTAGCGGGAGCGAGCAGTACTTC. The chain joins TRBV9 to TRBJ2-7; 14 positions match TRBD2. V lost 3 bases, J lost 6 bases, and 5 bases stayed unmatched. Germline loops: CDR1 SGDLS, CDR2 YYNGEE. CDR3 length: 15 residues.

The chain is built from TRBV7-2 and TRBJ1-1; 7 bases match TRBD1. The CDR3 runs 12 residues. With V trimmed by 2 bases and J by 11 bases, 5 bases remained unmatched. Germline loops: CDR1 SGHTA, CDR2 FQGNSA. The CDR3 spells CASSLRGRWAFF. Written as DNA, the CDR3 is TGTGCCAGCAGCTTAAGGGGGCGCTGGGCTTTCTTT.

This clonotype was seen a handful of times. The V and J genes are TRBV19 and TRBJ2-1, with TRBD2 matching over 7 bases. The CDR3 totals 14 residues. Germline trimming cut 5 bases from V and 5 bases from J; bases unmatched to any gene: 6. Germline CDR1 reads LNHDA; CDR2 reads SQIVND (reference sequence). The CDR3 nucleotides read TGTGCCAGTAGTCAAGCGGGGATGCACAATGAGCAGTTCTTC. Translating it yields CASSQAGMHNEQFF.

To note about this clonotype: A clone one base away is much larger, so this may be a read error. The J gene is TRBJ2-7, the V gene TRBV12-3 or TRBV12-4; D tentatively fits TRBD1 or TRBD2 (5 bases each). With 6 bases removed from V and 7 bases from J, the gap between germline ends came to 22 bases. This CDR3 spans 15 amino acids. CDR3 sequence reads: CASSQKGPPLLEQYF. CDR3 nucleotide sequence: TGTGCCAGCAGCCAGAAGGGACCGCCGCTCTTGGAGCAGTACTTC.

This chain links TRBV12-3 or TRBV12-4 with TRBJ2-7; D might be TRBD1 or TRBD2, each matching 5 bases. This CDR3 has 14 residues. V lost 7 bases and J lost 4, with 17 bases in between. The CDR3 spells CASTHQGWGYEQYF. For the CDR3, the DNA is TGTGCCAGCACACACCAAGGGTGGGGGTACGAGCAGTACTTC.

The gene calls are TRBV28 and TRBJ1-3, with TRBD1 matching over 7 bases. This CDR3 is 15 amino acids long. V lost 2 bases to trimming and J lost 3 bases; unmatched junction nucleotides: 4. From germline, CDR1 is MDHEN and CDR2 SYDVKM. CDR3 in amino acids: CASSLPGGFGNTIYF. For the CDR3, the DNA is TGTGCCAGCAGTTTACCAGGGGGTTTTGGAAACACCATATATTTT. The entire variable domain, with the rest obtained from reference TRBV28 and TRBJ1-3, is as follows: DVKVTQSSRYLVKRTGEKVFLECVQDMDHENMFWYRQDPGLGLRLIYFSYDVKMKEKGDIPEGYSVSREKKERFSLILESASTNQTSMYLCASSLPGGFGNTIYFGEGSWLTVV.

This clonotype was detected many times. CDR3 sequence reads: CASIQRTGFGSPLHF. The CDR3 nucleotides are TGTGCCAGCATCCAAAGGACAGGTTTTGGTTCACCCCTCCACTTT. The V and J genes are TRBV6-2 or TRBV6-3 and TRBJ1-6, with 7 bases that match TRBD1. V shed 7 bases, J shed 9 bases, and the junction held 12 bases outside the gene matches. Germline loops: CDR1 MNHEY, CDR2 SVGEGT. The CDR3 runs 15 residues.

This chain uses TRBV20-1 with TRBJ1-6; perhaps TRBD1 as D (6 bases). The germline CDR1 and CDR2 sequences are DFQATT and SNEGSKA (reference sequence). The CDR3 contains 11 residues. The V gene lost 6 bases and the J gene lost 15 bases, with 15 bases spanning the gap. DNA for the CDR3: TGCAGTGCAAGGGAGGGGGATCACCTCCACTTT. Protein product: CSAREGDHLHF.

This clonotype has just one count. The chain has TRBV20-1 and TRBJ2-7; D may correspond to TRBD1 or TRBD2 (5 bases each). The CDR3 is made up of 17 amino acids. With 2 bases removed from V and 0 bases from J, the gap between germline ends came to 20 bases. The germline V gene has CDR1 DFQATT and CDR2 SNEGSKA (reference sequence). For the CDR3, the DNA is TGCAGTGCTAGACCGCGCGAGGAAGAGGGGATCTCCTACGAGCAGTACTTC. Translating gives CSARPREEEGISYEQYF.

The CDR3 DNA reads TGCAGTGCTAGCCTAGCGGGAAGGGCAGATACGCAGTATTTT. This encodes CSASLAGRADTQYF. The chain is built from TRBV20-1 and TRBJ2-3; the match to TRBD2 covers 9 bases. The CDR3 loop spans 14 amino acids. The V segment lost 3 bases and the J segment 4 bases; nucleotides outside the gene matches: 5. The germline gives CDR1 DFQATT, CDR2 SNEGSKA (reference sequence).

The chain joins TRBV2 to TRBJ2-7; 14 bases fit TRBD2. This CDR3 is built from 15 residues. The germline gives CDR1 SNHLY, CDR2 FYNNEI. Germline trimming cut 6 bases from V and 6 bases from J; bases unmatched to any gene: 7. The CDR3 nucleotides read TGTGCCAGCAGACCGACTAGCGGGGGGGCCGGCGAGCAGTACTTC. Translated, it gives CASRPTSGGAGEQYF.

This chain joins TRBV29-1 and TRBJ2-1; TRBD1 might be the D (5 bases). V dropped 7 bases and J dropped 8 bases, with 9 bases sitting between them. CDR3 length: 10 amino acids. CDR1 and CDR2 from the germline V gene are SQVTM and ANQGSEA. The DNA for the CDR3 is TGCAGCGGCAGGGTCGATGAGCAGTTCTTC. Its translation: CSGRVDEQFF.

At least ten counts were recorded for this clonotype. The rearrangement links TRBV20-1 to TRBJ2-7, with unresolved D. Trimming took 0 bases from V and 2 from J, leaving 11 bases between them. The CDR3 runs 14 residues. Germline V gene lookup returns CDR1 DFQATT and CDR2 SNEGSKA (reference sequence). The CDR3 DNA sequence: TGCAGTGCTAGAGATCTAGTGAGAACCTACGAGCAGTACTTC. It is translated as CSARDLVRTYEQYF.

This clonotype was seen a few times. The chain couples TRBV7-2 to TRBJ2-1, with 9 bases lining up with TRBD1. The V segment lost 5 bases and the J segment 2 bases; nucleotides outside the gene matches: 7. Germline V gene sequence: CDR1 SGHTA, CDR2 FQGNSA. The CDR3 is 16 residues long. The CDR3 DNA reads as TGTGCCAGCAGCCCTACCGGGACAGGGACCTACAATGAGCAGTTCTTC. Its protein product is CASSPTGTGTYNEQFF.

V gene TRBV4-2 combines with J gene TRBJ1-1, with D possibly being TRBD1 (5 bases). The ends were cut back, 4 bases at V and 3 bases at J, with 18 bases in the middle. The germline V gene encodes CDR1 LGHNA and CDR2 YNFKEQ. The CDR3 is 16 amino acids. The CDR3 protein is CASSLQVNFRDTEAFF. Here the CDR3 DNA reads TGTGCCAGCAGCCTACAGGTTAACTTTCGGGACACTGAAGCTTTCTTT.

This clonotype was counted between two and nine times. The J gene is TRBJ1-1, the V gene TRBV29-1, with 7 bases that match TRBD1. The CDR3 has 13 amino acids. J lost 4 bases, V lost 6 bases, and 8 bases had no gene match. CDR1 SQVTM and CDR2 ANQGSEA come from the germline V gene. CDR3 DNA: TGCAGCGTGGGTACAGGGGTGGCCACTGAAGCTTTCTTT. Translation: CSVGTGVATEAFF.

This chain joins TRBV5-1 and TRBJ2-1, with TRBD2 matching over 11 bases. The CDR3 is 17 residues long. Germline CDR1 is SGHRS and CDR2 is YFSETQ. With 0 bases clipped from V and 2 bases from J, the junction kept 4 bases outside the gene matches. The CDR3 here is CASSLELAGGPYNEQFF. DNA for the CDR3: TGCGCCAGCAGCTTGGAGTTAGCGGGAGGGCCCTACAATGAGCAGTTCTTC.

The CDR3 protein is CASSLNSGTGGFDEKLFF. The CDR3 region has the DNA TGTGCCAGCAGTTTAAATAGCGGGACAGGGGGCTTTGATGAAAAACTGTTTTTT. The rearrangement links TRBV28 to TRBJ1-4; 12 bases are a match to TRBD1. J lost 6 bases, V lost 2 bases, and 10 bases had no gene match. The CDR3 is made up of 18 amino acids. Germline CDR1 MDHEN, CDR2 SYDVKM.

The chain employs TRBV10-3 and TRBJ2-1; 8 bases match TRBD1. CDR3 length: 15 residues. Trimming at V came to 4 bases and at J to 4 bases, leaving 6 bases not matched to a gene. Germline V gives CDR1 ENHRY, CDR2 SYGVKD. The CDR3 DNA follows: TGTGCCATCAGTGGAGGGACAGGAACTTACAATGAGCAGTTCTTC. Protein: CAISGGTGTYNEQFF.

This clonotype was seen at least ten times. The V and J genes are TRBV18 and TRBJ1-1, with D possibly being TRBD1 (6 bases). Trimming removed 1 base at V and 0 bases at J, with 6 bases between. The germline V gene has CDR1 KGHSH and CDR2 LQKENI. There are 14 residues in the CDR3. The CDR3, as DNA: TGTGCCAGCTCACCACAGGGGGTGAACACTGAAGCTTTCTTT. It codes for CASSPQGVNTEAFF.

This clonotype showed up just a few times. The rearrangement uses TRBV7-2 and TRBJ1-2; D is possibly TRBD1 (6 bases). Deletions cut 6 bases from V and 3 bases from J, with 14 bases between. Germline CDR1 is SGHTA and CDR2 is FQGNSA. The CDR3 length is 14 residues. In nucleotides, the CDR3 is TGTGCCAGCAGATCGGGGGGCTTGGACTATGGCTACACCTTC. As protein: CASRSGGLDYGYTF. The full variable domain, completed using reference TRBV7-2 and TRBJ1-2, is GAGVSQSPSNKVTEKGKDVELRCDPISGHTALYWYRQSLGQGLEFLIYFQGNSAPDKSGLPSDRFSAERTGGSVSTLTIQRTQQEDSAVYLCASRSGGLDYGYTFGSGTRLTVV.

This CDR3 reads CSAVSDPSSYGYTF. DNA for the CDR3: TGCAGTGCTGTAAGTGATCCCAGCAGTTATGGCTACACCTTC. The chain links TRBV20-1 to TRBJ1-2; no clear D. V lost 5 bases and J 5 bases, leaving 18 bases between the germline ends. The CDR3 has 14 residues. The germline gives CDR1 DFQATT, CDR2 SNEGSKA (reference sequence).

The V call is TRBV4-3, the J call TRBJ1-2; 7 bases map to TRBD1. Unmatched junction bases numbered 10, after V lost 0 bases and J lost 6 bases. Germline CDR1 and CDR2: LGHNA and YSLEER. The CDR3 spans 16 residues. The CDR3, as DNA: TGCGCCAGCAGCCAAGATGCTCAGGGGGTGAGGAATGGCTACACCTTC. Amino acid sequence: CASSQDAQGVRNGYTF.

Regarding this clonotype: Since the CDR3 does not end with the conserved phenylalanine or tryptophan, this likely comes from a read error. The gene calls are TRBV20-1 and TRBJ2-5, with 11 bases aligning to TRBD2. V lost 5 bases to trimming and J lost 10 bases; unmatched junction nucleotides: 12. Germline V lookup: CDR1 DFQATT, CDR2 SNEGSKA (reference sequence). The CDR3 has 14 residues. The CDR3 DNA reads TGCAGTGCTTGGGAAGGGGGGACTAGCGGAGACCAGTACATC. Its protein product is CSAWEGGTSGDQYI.